Shown below are 12 T cell receptor beta chains from a single sample sequenced in a study of cytomegalovirus exposure and HLA in healthy donors. It was with 60 Vbeta and 13 Jbeta primers that the PCR ran. The table came from immunoSEQ multiplex PCR; TCRdb's copy has only in-frame clones and leaves some out. This repertoire shows around 150,000 clones, roughly 80% found once; its top ten account for just under 5%. The sample consisted of PBMCs. These receptor sequences come from a male donor in good health and CMV-seronegative.

This clone has just a few counts. The V gene is TRBV28, the J gene TRBJ1-2; no firm D call. V lost 7 bases, J lost 0 bases, and 6 bases lay in between. Germline assignment: CDR1 MDHEN and CDR2 SYDVKM. The CDR3 runs to 12 residues. CDR3 bases: TGTGCCAGCACTGCGTCTAACTATGGCTACACCTTC. It yields the protein CASTASNYGYTF.

This clone was counted once. The chain has TRBV28 and TRBJ1-6; D is undetermined. Germline V gene sequence: CDR1 MDHEN, CDR2 SYDVKM. The CDR3 contains 16 residues. V was shortened by 6 bases and J by 0 bases, with 12 bases between the two germline ends. Written as DNA, the CDR3 is TGTGCCAGCAGGTCTTTGTCTAGCTCCTATAATTCACCCCTCCACTTT. It specifies CASRSLSSSYNSPLHF.

The rearrangement joins TRBV19 to TRBJ2-1; TRBD2 matches 12 bases. The CDR3 covers 16 residues. Germline V gives CDR1 LNHDA, CDR2 SQIVND (reference sequence). V trimming: 3 bases; J trimming: 9 bases; junction bases outside the gene matches: 9. The CDR3 reads CASSIDSGLAGFEQFF. Here the CDR3 DNA reads TGTGCCAGTAGTATTGACTCCGGACTAGCGGGATTTGAGCAGTTCTTC.

This clone has just one count. J is TRBJ2-7 and V is TRBV27; 7 bases line up with TRBD1. The length of the CDR3 is 13 residues. V lost 3 bases and J lost 4; bases outside the gene matches: 3. Germline values: CDR1 MNHEY, CDR2 SMNVEV (reference sequence). The DNA for the CDR3 is TGTGCCAGCAGTTTGGGGACAGAGTACGAGCAGTACTTC. Its translation is CASSLGTEYEQYF.

This clone was observed a handful of times. The V call is TRBV7-9, the J call TRBJ2-5; the D gene is possibly TRBD2 (6 bases). With 2 bases removed from V and 0 bases from J, the gap between germline ends came to 10 bases. Germline V gene data show CDR1 as SEHNR and CDR2 as FQNEAQ (reference sequence). There are 15 residues in the CDR3. This CDR3 reads CASSLRGMHQETQYF. The CDR3 DNA reads TGTGCCAGCAGCTTACGGGGGATGCACCAAGAGACCCAGTACTTC.

In the case of this clone: Compared with germline, one end of the junction differs, possibly owing to a read error. The J gene is TRBJ1-3, the V gene TRBV30, with D perhaps TRBD1 (6 bases). Germline CDR1 and CDR2: GTSNPN and SVGIG (reference sequence). The CDR3 totals 14 residues. The CDR3 here is CAWFYRVSGNAIYF. CDR3 DNA: TGTGCCTGGTTTTACAGGGTTTCTGGAAACGCCATATATTTT.

This chain joins TRBV9 and TRBJ2-2, with D uncertain. This CDR3 has 13 residues. V lost 4 bases, J lost 4 bases, and 8 bases lay in between. CDR1 and CDR2 (germline): SGDLS, YYNGEE. CDR3 protein: CASSPAGTGELFF. The CDR3 bases are TGTGCCAGCAGCCCAGCAGGCACCGGGGAGCTGTTTTTT. Together with reference TRBV9 and TRBJ2-2, the CDR3 gives the full variable domain: DSGVTQTPKHLITATGQRVTLRCSPRSGDLSVYWYQQSLDQGLQFLIQYYNGEERAKGNILERFSAQQFPDLHSELNLSSLELGDSALYFCASSPAGTGELFFGEGSRLTVL.

In its sample, this clone was seen a few times. The gene calls are TRBV14 and TRBJ2-1, with D hard to call. V lost 4 bases and J 12 bases, leaving 13 bases between the germline ends. Germline V gives CDR1 SGHDN, CDR2 FVKESK. This CDR3 spans 12 amino acids. CDR3: CASSPFGPRQFF. The CDR3 DNA is TGTGCCAGCAGCCCGTTTGGCCCACGGCAGTTCTTC.

This clone was detected once. This rearrangement joins TRBV14 to TRBJ2-6; 7 positions agree with TRBD1. The length of the CDR3 is 17 residues. Germline V gene data show CDR1 as SGHDN and CDR2 as FVKESK. The junction had 13 bases not matched to a gene; V was cut back by 7 bases and J by 4 bases. CDR3 protein: CASNQRQGILGANVLTF. CDR3 nucleotide sequence: TGTGCCAGCAACCAGAGACAGGGAATCTTGGGGGCCAACGTCCTGACTTTC.

This chain joins TRBV6-5 and TRBJ1-5; a weak D match, TRBD1 (6 bases). This CDR3 has 15 amino acids. V lost 4 bases, J lost 2 bases, and 12 bases lay in between. CDR1 MNHEY and CDR2 SVGAGI come from the germline V gene. The CDR3 protein is CASSFTGLGNQPQHF. DNA of the CDR3: TGTGCCAGCAGTTTCACAGGGCTCGGCAATCAGCCCCAGCATTTT.

The chain is built from TRBV28 and TRBJ2-2, with 8 bases identical to TRBD1. This CDR3 has 15 amino acids. The trim removed 2 bases at V and 2 bases at J, leaving 1 base unmatched. Germline V gene data show CDR1 as MDHEN and CDR2 as SYDVKM. CDR3 bases: TGTGCCAGCAGTTTAGGACAGGGAAACACCGGGGAGCTGTTTTTT. This codes for CASSLGQGNTGELFF. Full variable domain (outside the CDR3, taken from reference TRBV28 and TRBJ2-2): DVKVTQSSRYLVKRTGEKVFLECVQDMDHENMFWYRQDPGLGLRLIYFSYDVKMKEKGDIPEGYSVSREKKERFSLILESASTNQTSMYLCASSLGQGNTGELFFGEGSRLTVL.

This clone was found once. V and J are TRBV4-2 and TRBJ1-4; D perhaps matches TRBD1 (6 bases). This CDR3 contains 16 residues. Trimming took 0 bases from V and 7 from J, leaving 15 bases between them. The germline V gene encodes CDR1 LGHNA and CDR2 YNFKEQ. This CDR3 is CASSQESTAGAEKLFF. For the CDR3, the DNA is TGTGCCAGCAGCCAAGAATCAACGGCAGGGGCTGAAAAACTGTTTTTT.